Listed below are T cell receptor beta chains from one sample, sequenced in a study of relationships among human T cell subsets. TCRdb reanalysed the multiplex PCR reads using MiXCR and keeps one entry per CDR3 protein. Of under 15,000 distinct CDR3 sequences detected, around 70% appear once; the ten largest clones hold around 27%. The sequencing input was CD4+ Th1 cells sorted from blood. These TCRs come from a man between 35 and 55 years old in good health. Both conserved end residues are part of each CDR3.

CDR3aa: CASSQLPGSLGNQPQHF; j_gene: TRBJ1-5; v_gene: TRBV4-1
CDR3aa: CASTPGRRDPTEAFF; j_gene: TRBJ1-1; v_gene: TRBV4-1
CDR3aa: CASSDRVQYF; j_gene: TRBJ2-3; v_gene: TRBV25-1
CDR3aa: CASSIRQGINQPQHF; j_gene: TRBJ1-5; v_gene: TRBV19
CDR3aa: CATASPPYNEQFF; j_gene: TRBJ2-1; v_gene: TRBV27
CDR3aa: CASSLESSTYTGELFF; j_gene: TRBJ2-2; v_gene: TRBV5-1
CDR3aa: CASSPGQSSTDTQYF; j_gene: TRBJ2-3; v_gene: TRBV5-1
CDR3aa: CAIKTVYEQYF; j_gene: TRBJ2-7; v_gene: TRBV10-3
CDR3aa: CASSLAFSGPGNEQFF; j_gene: TRBJ2-1; v_gene: TRBV28
CDR3aa: CASTARGGNTEAFF; j_gene: TRBJ1-1; v_gene: TRBV2
CDR3aa: CATSDEAGLNQPQHF; j_gene: TRBJ1-5; v_gene: TRBV15
CDR3aa: CSARPGTQYF; j_gene: TRBJ2-3; v_gene: TRBV20-1
CDR3aa: CAVLGGPYNEQFF; j_gene: TRBJ2-1; v_gene: TRBV10-3
CDR3aa: CASSARDRGTYEQYF; j_gene: TRBJ2-7; v_gene: TRBV5-1
CDR3aa: CASSLSDRSTDTQYF; j_gene: TRBJ2-3; v_gene: TRBV5-1
CDR3aa: CAGSQGLAGRVGELFF; j_gene: TRBJ2-2; v_gene: TRBV4-1
CDR3aa: CAWRIRTEAFF; j_gene: TRBJ1-1; v_gene: TRBV30
CDR3aa: CASSHRGYSSYNEQFF; j_gene: TRBJ2-1; v_gene: TRBV4-1
CDR3aa: CTSSQPPLTGFEAFF; j_gene: TRBJ1-1; v_gene: TRBV1
CDR3aa: CASSQCTTVGCEQYF; j_gene: TRBJ2-7; v_gene: TRBV14
CDR3aa: CASSPGDRDQYF; j_gene: TRBJ2-5; v_gene: TRBV28
CDR3aa: CASSLSGLAALTDTQYF; j_gene: TRBJ2-3; v_gene: TRBV28
CDR3aa: CASRSTGRGQAFF; j_gene: TRBJ1-1; v_gene: TRBV6-5
CDR3aa: CASSQDPQPGGTDTQYF; j_gene: TRBJ2-3; v_gene: TRBV4-1
CDR3aa: CASSLPGRRNTEAFF; j_gene: TRBJ1-1; v_gene: TRBV28
CDR3aa: CSVGSGTDTQYF; j_gene: TRBJ2-3; v_gene: TRBV29-1
CDR3aa: CASRGDGSYEQYF; j_gene: TRBJ2-7; v_gene: TRBV2
CDR3aa: CASSSRVENTEAFF; j_gene: TRBJ1-1; v_gene: TRBV12-3/TRBV12-4
CDR3aa: CSAPTGNEQFF; j_gene: TRBJ2-1; v_gene: TRBV20-1
CDR3aa: CASSLGFNEQFF; j_gene: TRBJ2-1; v_gene: TRBV7-6
CDR3aa: CASSLTGTRSYNEQFF; j_gene: TRBJ2-1; v_gene: TRBV5-4
CDR3aa: CASRGPTYEQYF; j_gene: TRBJ2-7; v_gene: TRBV28
CDR3aa: CAWSVYSNQPQHF; j_gene: TRBJ1-5; v_gene: TRBV30
CDR3aa: CASRDERGGAEAFF; j_gene: TRBJ1-1; v_gene: TRBV4-1
CDR3aa: CASRPGTTYEQCF; j_gene: TRBJ2-7; v_gene: TRBV28
CDR3aa: CVSSFQFTNTGAFF; j_gene: TRBJ1-1; v_gene: TRBV11-1
CDR3aa: CASTPSGSSYNEQFF; j_gene: TRBJ2-1; v_gene: TRBV6-5
CDR3aa: CASSLYTDTQYF; j_gene: TRBJ2-3; v_gene: TRBV12-3/TRBV12-4
CDR3aa: CASHAPNQPQHF; j_gene: TRBJ1-5; v_gene: TRBV28
CDR3aa: CASSLDSTYEQYF; j_gene: TRBJ2-7; v_gene: TRBV11-3
CDR3aa: CASSSTGATSYEQYF; j_gene: TRBJ2-7; v_gene: TRBV7-9
CDR3aa: CASTSGRGRDCEQYF; j_gene: TRBJ2-7; v_gene: TRBV28
CDR3aa: CASSLFGPSGYGYTF; j_gene: TRBJ1-2; v_gene: TRBV28
CDR3aa: CASSPPPGPGANVLTF; j_gene: TRBJ2-6; v_gene: TRBV5-1
CDR3aa: CASSADSYNEQFF; j_gene: TRBJ2-1; v_gene: TRBV5-1
CDR3aa: CASSAGTMNTEAFF; j_gene: TRBJ1-1; v_gene: TRBV28
CDR3aa: CASSRRTERETQYF; j_gene: TRBJ2-5; v_gene: TRBV7-9
CDR3aa: CSASSGPLEQYF; j_gene: TRBJ2-7; v_gene: TRBV20-1
CDR3aa: CAWTSGQGEKLFF; j_gene: TRBJ1-4; v_gene: TRBV30
CDR3aa: CASSRYRVSDTQYF; j_gene: TRBJ2-3; v_gene: TRBV14
CDR3aa: CASSRTAYEQYF; j_gene: TRBJ2-7; v_gene: TRBV6-2/TRBV6-3
CDR3aa: CASSFGPTRDTQYF; j_gene: TRBJ2-3; v_gene: TRBV12-3/TRBV12-4
CDR3aa: CASSPGQIANYGYTF; j_gene: TRBJ1-2; v_gene: TRBV5-6
CDR3aa: CASSPPMNPHEQYF; j_gene: TRBJ2-7; v_gene: TRBV18
CDR3aa: CAISDQGRTDTQYF; j_gene: TRBJ2-3; v_gene: TRBV10-3
CDR3aa: CASSLRQNTEAFF; j_gene: TRBJ1-1; v_gene: TRBV27
CDR3aa: CASSLSWTGGETQYF; j_gene: TRBJ2-5; v_gene: TRBV7-9
CDR3aa: CSAQGWSGASTDTQYF; j_gene: TRBJ2-3; v_gene: TRBV20-1
CDR3aa: CASSSPHRDRDGYTF; j_gene: TRBJ1-2; v_gene: TRBV28